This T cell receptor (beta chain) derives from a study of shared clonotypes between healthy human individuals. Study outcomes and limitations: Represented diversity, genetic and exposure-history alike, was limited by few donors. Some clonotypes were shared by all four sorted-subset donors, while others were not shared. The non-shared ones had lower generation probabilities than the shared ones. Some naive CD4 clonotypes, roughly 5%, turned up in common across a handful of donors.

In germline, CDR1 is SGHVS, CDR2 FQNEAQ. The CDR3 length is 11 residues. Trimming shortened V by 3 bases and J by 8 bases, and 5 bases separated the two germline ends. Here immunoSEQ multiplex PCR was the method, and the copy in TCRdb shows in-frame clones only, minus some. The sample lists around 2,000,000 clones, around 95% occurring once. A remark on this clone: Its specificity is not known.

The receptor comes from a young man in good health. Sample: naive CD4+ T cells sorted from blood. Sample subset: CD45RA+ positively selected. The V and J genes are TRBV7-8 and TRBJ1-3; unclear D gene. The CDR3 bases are TGTGCCAGCAGCTTTCTAGACACCATATATTTT. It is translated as CASSFLDTIYF.